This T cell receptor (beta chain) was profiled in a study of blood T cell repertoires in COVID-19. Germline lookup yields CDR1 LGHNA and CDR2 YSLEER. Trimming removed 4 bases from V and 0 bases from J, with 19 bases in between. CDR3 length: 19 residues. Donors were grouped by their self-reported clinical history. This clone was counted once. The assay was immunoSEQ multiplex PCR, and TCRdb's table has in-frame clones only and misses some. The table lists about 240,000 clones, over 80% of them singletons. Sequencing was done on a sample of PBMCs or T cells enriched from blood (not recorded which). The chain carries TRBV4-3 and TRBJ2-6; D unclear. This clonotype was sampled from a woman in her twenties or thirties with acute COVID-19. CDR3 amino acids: CASSLLAILEGSGANVLTF. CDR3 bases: TGCGCCAGCAGCCTCTTAGCCATCCTCGAAGGCTCTGGGGCCAACGTCCTGACTTTC.